The TCR beta chain under discussion was sequenced for a study of identical twins. Every sampled donor was Caucasian and healthy. A note on this clonotype: Its antigen remains unidentified.

The study, taken as a whole, reports: Modeled out-of-frame TCR alpha sharing in monozygotic twins fell below observed levels.

TCRdb redid the calling of the 5' RACE reads with MiXCR, one entry per CDR3 protein. The table records 600,000 to 850,000 distinct CDR3 sequences, about 18% of them present only once. The same data also contributed to another study, on T cells expressing NK-cell markers. That investigation notes: Among the eight sequenced donors, seven tested HCMV-seropositive and one tested seronegative.

This clonotype was sampled from a woman between 18 and 29 years old in good health. The specimen sequenced was PBMCs.

The CDR3 spells CASSPQRDSSYEQYF. The CDR3 nucleotides read TGTGCCAGCAGCCCCCAGCGGGACTCCTCCTACGAGCAGTACTTC. The rearrangement uses TRBV3-1 and TRBJ2-7; TRBD2 agrees at 7 bases. Germline assignment: CDR1 LGHDT and CDR2 YNNKEL (reference sequence). CDR3 size: 15 residues. The V and J ends lost 4 bases and 0 bases, in that order; junction bases with no gene match: 6.